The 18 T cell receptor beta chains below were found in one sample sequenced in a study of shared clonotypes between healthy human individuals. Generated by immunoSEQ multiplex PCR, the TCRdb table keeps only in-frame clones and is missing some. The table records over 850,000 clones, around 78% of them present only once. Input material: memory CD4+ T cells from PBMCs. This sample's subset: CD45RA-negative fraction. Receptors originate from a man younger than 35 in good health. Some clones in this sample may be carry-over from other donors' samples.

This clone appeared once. DNA for the CDR3: TGTGCCGCCGGGACAGTCTACGAGCAGTACTTC. Translated, it gives CAAGTVYEQYF. The chain has TRBV28 and TRBJ2-7, with 7 bases fitting TRBD1. Trimming took 11 bases from V and 3 from J; bases not matched to a gene: 4. The CDR3 spans 11 residues. Germline CDR1 reads MDHEN; CDR2 reads SYDVKM.

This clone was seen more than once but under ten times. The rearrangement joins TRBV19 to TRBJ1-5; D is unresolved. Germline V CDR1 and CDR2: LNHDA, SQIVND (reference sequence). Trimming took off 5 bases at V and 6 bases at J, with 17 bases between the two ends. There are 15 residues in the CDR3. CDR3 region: CASSSRGTSGQPQHF. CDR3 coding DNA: TGTGCCAGTAGTTCCCGCGGAACTTCGGGTCAGCCCCAGCATTTT.

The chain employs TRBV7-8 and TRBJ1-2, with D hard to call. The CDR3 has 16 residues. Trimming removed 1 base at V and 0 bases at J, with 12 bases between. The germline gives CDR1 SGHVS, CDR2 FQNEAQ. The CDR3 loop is CASSLVVGPTNYGYTF. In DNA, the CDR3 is TGTGCCAGCAGCTTAGTAGTGGGTCCTACTAACTATGGCTACACCTTC.

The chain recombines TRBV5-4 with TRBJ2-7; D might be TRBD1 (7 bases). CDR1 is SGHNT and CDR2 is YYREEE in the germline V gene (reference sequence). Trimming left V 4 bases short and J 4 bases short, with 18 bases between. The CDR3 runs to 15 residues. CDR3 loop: CASSGRRGPWYEQYF. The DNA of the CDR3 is TGTGCCAGCAGCGGGAGGAGGGGGCCTTGGTACGAGCAGTACTTC. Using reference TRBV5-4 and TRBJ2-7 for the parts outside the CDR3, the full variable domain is ETGVTQSPTHLIKTRGQQVTLRCSSQSGHNTVSWYQQALGQGPQFIFQYYREEENGRGNFPPRFSGLQFPNYSSELNVNALELDDSALYLCASSGRRGPWYEQYFGPGTRLTVT.

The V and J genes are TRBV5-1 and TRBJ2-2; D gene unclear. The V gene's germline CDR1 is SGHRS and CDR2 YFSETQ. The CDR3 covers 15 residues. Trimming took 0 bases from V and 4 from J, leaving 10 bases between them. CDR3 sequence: CASSLGIESTGELFF. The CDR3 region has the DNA TGCGCCAGCAGCTTGGGGATAGAAAGCACCGGGGAGCTGTTTTTT.

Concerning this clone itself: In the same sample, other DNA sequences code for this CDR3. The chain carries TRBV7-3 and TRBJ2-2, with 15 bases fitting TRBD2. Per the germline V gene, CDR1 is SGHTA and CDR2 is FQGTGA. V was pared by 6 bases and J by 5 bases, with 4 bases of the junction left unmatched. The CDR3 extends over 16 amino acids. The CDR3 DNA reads TGTGCCAGCAGTCGCGGACTAGCGGGAGGGACCGGGGAGCTGTTTTTT. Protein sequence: CASSRGLAGGTGELFF.

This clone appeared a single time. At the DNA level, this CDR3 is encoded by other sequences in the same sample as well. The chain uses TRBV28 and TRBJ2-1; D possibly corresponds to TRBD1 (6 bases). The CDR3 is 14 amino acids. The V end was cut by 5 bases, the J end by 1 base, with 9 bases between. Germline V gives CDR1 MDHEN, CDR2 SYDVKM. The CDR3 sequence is CASSLGQSYNEQFF. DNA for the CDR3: TGTGCCAGCAGTCTAGGACAGTCCTACAATGAGCAGTTCTTC.

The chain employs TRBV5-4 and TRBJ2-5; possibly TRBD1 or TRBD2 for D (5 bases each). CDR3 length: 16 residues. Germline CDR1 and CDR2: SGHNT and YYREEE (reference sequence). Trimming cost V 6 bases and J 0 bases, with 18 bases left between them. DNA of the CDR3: TGTGCCAGCAAGGGGACCCCTACAGCGTACCAAGAGACCCAGTACTTC. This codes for CASKGTPTAYQETQYF.

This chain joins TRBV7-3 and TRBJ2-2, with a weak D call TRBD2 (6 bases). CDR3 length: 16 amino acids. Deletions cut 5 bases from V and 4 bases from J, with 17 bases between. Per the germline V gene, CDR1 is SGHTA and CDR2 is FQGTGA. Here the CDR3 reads CASSKQAGRGTGELFF. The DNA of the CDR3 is TGTGCCAGCAGCAAACAAGCGGGTCGTGGCACCGGGGAGCTGTTTTTT.

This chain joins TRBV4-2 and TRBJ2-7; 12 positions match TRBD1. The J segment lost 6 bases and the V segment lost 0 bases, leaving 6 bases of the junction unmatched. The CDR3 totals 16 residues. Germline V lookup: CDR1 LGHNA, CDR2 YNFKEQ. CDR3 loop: CASSQEPGQGAGEQYF. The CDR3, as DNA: TGTGCCAGCAGCCAAGAACCGGGACAGGGGGCTGGCGAGCAGTACTTC.

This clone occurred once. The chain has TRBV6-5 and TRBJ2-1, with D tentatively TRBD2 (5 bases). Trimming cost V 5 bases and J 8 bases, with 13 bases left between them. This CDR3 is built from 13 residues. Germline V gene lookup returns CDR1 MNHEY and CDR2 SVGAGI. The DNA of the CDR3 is TGTGCCAGCAGTGAGAGGGCCGGGCATGAGCAGTTCTTC. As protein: CASSERAGHEQFF.

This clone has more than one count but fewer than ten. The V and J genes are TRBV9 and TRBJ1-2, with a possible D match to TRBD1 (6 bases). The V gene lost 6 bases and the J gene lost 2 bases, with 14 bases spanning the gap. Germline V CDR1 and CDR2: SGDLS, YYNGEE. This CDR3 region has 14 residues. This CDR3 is CASNRGAQNYGYTF. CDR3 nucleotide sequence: TGTGCCAGCAACCGGGGGGCGCAAAACTATGGCTACACCTTC. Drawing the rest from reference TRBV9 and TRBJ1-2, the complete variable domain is DSGVTQTPKHLITATGQRVTLRCSPRSGDLSVYWYQQSLDQGLQFLIQYYNGEERAKGNILERFSAQQFPDLHSELNLSSLELGDSALYFCASNRGAQNYGYTFGSGTRLTVV.

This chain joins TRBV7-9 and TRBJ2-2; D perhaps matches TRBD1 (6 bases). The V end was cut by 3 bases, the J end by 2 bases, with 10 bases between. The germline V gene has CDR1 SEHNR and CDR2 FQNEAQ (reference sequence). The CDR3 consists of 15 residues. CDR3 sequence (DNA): TGTGCCAGCAGCTTCCGACAGGCTAACACCGGGGAGCTGTTTTTT. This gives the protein CASSFRQANTGELFF.

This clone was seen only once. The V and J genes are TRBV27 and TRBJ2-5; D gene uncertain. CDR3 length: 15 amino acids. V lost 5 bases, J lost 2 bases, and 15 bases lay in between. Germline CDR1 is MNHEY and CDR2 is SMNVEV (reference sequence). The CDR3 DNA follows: TGTGCCAGCAGTCGCCGGACCGCTAATCAAGAGACCCAGTACTTC. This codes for CASSRRTANQETQYF.

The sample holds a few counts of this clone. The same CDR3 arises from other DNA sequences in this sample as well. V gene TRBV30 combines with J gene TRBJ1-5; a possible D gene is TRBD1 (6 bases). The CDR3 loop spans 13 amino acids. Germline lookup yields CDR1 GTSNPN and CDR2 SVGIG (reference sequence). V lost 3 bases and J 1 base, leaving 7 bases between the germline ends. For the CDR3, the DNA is TGTGCCTGGAGACAGGGAAGCAATCAGCCCCAGCATTTT. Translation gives CAWRQGSNQPQHF.

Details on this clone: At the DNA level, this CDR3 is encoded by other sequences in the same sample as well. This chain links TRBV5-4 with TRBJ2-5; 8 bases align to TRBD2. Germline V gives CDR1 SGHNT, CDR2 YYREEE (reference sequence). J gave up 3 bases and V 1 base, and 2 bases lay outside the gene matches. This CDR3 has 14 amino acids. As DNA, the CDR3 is TGTGCCAGCAGCTTGACTAGCGGCAAAGAGACCCAGTACTTC. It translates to CASSLTSGKETQYF.

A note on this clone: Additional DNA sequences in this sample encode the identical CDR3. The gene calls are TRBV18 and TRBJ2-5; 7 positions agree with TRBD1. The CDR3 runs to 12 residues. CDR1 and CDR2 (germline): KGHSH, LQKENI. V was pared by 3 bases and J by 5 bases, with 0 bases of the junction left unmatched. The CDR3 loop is CASSPDRETQYF. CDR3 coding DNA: TGTGCCAGCTCACCGGACAGGGAGACCCAGTACTTC. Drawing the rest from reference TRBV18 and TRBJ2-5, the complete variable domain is NAGVMQNPRHLVRRRGQEARLRCSPMKGHSHVYWYRQLPEEGLKFMVYLQKENIIDESGMPKERFSAEFPKEGPSILRIQQVVRGDSAAYFCASSPDRETQYFGPGTRLLVL.

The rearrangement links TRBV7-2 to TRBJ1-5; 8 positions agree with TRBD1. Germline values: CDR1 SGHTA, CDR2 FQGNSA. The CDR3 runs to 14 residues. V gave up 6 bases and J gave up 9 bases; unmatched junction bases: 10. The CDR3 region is CASSKTGEGGPQHF. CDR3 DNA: TGTGCCAGCAGTAAGACAGGGGAAGGGGGGCCCCAGCATTTT.